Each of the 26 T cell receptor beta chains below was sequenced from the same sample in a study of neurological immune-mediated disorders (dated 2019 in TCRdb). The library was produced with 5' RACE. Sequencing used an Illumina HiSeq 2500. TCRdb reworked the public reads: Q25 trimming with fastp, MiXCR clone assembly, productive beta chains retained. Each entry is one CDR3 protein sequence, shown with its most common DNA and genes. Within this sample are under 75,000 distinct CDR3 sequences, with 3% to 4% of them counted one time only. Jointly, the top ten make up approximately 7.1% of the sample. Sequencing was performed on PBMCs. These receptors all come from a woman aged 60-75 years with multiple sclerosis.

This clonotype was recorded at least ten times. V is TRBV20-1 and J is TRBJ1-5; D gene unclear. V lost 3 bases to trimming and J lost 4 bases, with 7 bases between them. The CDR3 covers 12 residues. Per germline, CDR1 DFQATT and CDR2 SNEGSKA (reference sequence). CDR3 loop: CSASSVNQPQHF. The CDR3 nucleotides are TGCAGTGCTAGTTCCGTGAATCAGCCCCAGCATTTT.

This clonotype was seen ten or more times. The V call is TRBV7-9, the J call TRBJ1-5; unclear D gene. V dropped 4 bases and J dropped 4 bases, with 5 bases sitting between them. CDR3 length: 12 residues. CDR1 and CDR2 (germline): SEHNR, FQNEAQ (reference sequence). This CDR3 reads CASSSLNQPQHF. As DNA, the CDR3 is TGTGCCAGCAGCTCCCTTAATCAGCCCCAGCATTTT.

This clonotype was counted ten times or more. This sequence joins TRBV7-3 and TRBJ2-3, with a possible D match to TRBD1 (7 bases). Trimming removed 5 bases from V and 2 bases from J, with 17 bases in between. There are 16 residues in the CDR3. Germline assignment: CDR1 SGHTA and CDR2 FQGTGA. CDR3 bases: TGTGCCAGCAGCAGAGGTCAGGGGGGACTCACAGATACGCAGTATTTT. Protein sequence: CASSRGQGGLTDTQYF.

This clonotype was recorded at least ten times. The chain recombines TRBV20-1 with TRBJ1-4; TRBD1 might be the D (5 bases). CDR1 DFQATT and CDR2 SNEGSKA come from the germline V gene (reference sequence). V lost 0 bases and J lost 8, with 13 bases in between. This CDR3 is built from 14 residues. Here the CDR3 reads CSAREAGHHEKLFF. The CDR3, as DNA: TGCAGTGCTAGAGAGGCAGGGCATCACGAAAAACTGTTTTTT.

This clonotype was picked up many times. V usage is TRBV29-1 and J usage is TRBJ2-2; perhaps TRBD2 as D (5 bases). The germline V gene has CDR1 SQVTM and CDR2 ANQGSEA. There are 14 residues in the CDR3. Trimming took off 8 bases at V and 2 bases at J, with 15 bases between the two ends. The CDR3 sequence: CSSTGETNTGELFF. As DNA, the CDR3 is TGCAGCTCAACCGGGGAAACAAACACCGGGGAGCTGTTTTTT.

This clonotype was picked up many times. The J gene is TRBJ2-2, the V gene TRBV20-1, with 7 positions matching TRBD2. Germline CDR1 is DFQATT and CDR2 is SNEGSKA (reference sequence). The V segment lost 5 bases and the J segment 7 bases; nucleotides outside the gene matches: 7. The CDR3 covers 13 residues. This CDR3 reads CSAGQTGGGELFF. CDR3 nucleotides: TGCAGTGCTGGGCAAACGGGAGGCGGGGAGCTGTTTTTT.

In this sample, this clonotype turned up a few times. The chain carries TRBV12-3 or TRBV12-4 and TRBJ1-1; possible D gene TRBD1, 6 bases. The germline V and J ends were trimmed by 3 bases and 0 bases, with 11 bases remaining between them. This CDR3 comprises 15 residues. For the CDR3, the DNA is TGTGCCAGCAGTTTTAGAAGACAGGTGAACACTGAAGCTTTCTTT. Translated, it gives CASSFRRQVNTEAFF.

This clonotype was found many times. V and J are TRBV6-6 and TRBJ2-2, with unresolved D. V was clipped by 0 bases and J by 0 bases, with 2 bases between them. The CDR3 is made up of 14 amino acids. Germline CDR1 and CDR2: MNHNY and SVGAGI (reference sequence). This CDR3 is CASSYSSNTGELFF. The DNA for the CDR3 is TGTGCCAGCAGTTACTCTTCGAACACCGGGGAGCTGTTTTTT.

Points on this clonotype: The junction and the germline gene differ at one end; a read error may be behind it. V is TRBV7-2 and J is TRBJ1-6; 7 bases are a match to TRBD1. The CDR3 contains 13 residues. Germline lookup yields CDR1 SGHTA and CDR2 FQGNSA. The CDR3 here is CASGRGQGSTLNF. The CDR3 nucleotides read TGTGCCAGCGGGAGGGGGCAAGGTTCAACCCTCAACTTT.

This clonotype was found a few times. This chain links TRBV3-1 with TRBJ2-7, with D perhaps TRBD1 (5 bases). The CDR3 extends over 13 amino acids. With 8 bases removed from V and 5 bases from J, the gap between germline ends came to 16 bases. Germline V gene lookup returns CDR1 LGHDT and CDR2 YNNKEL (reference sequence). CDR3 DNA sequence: TGTGCCAGCCGACCGCAGGGTTTTAACGAGCAGTACTTC. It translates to CASRPQGFNEQYF.

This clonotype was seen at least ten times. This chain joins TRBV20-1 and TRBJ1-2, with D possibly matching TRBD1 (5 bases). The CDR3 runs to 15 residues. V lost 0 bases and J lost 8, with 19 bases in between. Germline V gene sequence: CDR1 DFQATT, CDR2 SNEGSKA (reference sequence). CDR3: CSARDLWDSPGGYTF. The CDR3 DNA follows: TGCAGTGCTAGAGACCTCTGGGACTCCCCCGGGGGCTACACCTTC.

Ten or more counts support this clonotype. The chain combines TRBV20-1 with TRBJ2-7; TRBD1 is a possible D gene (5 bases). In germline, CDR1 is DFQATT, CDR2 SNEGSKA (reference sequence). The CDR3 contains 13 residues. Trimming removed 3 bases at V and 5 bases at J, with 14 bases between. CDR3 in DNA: TGCAGTGCTAGTTACAGGTCCCGGGACGAGCAGTACTTC. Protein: CSASYRSRDEQYF.

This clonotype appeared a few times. Here the CDR3 reads CASASGDGSGFAYGYTF. The CDR3 DNA sequence: TGTGCCAGTGCCTCAGGGGATGGATCGGGTTTCGCCTATGGCTACACCTTC. The chain combines TRBV3-1 with TRBJ1-2, with D perhaps matching TRBD1 (6 bases). Germline V lookup: CDR1 LGHDT, CDR2 YNNKEL (reference sequence). V shed 9 bases and J shed 4 bases, with 27 bases lying between them. The length of the CDR3 is 17 residues. The full variable domain, in which reference TRBV3-1 and TRBJ1-2 provide the parts outside the CDR3, is DTAVSQTPKYLVTQMGNDKSIKCEQNLGHDTMYWYKQDSKKFLKIMFSYNNKELIINETVPNRFSPKSPDKAHLNLHINSLELGDSAVYFCASASGDGSGFAYGYTFGSGTRLTVV.

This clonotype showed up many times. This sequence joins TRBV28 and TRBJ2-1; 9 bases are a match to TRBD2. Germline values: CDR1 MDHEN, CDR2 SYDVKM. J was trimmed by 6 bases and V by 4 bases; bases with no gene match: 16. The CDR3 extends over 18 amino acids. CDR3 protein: CASSYIPALAGLLNEQFF. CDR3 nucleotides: TGTGCCAGCAGTTACATACCCGCACTAGCGGGCCTCCTCAATGAGCAGTTCTTC.

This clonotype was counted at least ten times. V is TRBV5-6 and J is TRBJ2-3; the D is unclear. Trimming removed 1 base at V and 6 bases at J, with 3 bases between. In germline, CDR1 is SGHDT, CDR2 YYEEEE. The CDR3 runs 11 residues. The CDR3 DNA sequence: TGTGCCAGCAGCTTGATGGATACGCAGTATTTT. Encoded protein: CASSLMDTQYF.

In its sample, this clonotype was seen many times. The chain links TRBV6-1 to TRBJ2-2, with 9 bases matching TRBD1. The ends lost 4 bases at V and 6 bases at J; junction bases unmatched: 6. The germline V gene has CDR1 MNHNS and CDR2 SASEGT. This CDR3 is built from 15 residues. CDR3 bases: TGTGCCAGCAGTGCAGGACAGGGGTTCCCCGGGGAGCTGTTTTTT. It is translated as CASSAGQGFPGELFF.

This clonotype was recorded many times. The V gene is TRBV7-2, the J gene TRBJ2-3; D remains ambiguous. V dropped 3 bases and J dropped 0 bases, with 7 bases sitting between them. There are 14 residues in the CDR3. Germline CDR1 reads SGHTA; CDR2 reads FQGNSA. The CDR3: CASSLTASTDTQYF. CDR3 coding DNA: TGTGCCAGCAGCTTGACTGCTAGCACAGATACGCAGTATTTT.

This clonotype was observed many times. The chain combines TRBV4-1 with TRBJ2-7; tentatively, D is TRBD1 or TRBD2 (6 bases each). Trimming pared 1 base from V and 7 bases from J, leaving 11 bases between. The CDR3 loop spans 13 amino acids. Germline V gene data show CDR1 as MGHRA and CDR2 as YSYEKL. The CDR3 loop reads CASSQVRGQEQYF. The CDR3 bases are TGCGCCAGCAGCCAAGTACGGGGGCAGGAGCAGTACTTC.

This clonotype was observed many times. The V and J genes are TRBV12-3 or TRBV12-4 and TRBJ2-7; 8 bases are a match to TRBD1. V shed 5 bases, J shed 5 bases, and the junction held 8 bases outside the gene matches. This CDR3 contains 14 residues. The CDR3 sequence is CASSPRQGWDEQYF. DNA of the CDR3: TGTGCCAGCAGTCCGCGACAGGGGTGGGACGAGCAGTACTTC.

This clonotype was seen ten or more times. CDR3 nucleotides: TGTGCCAGCTCACTACAAAGCTCCTACGAGCAGTACTTC. It is translated as CASSLQSSYEQYF. The rearrangement uses TRBV18 and TRBJ2-7; D call uncertain. The germline V and J ends were trimmed by 4 bases and 0 bases, with 7 bases remaining between them. In germline, CDR1 is KGHSH, CDR2 LQKENI. CDR3 length equals 13 residues.

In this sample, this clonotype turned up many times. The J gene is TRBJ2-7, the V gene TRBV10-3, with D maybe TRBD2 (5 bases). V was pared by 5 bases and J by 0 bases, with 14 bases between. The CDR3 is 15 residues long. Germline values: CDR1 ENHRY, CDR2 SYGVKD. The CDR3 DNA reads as TGTGCCATCAGTCGAGGTCCCCGGGGCTCCTACGAGCAGTACTTC. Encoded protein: CAISRGPRGSYEQYF.

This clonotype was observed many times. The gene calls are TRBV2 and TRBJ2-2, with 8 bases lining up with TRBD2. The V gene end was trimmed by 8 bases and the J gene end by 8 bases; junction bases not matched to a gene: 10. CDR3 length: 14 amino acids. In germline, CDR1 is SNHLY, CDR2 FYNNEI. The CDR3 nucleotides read TGTGCCAGCCCCGGGACTAGAAGCCCTGGGGAGCTGTTTTTT. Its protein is CASPGTRSPGELFF.

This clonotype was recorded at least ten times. The CDR3 sequence is CASSTSPTGTGSPYEQYF. CDR3 coding DNA: TGTGCCAGCAGCACCTCTCCAACCGGGACAGGGAGCCCCTACGAGCAGTACTTC. The V and J genes are TRBV7-9 and TRBJ2-7; TRBD1 matches 9 bases. CDR3 length: 18 residues. The germline V gene encodes CDR1 SEHNR and CDR2 FQNEAQ (reference sequence). V shed 5 bases, J shed 2 bases, and the junction held 16 bases outside the gene matches.

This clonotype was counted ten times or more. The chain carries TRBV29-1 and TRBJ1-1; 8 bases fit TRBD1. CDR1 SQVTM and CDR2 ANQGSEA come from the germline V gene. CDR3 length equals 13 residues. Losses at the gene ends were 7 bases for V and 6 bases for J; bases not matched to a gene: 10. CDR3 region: CSAVTQGGPEAFF. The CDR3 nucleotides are TGCAGCGCAGTCACACAGGGGGGACCTGAAGCTTTCTTT. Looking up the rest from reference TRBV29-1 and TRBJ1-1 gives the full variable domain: SAVISQKPSRDICQRGTSLTIQCQVDSQVTMMFWYRQQPGQSLTLIATANQGSEATYESGFVIDKFPISRPNLTFSTLTVSNMSPEDSSIYLCSAVTQGGPEAFFGQGTRLTVV.

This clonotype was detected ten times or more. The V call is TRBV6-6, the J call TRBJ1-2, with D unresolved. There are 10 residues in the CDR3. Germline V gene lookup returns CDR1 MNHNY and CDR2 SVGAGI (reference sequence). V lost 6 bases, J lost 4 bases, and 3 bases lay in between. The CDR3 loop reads CASSSYGYTF. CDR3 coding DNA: TGTGCCAGCAGCTCCTATGGCTACACCTTC.

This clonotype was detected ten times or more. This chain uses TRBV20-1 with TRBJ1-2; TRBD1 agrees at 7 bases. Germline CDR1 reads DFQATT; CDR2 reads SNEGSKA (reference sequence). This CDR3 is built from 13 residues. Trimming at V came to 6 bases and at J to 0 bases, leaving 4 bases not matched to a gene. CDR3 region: CSAPGQSNYGYTF. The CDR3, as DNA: TGCAGTGCCCCGGGACAGTCTAACTATGGCTACACCTTC.